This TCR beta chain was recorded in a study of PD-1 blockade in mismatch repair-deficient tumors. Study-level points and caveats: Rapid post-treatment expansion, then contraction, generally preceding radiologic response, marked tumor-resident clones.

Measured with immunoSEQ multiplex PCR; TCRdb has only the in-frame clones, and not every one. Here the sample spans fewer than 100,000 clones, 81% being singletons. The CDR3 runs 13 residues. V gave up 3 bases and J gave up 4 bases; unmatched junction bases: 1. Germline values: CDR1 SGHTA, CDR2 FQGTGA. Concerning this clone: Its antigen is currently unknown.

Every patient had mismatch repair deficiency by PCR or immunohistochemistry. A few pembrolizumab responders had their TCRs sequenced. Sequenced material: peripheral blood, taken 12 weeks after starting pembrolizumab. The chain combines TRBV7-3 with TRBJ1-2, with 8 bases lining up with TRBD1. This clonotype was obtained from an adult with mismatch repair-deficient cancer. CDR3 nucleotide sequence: TGTGCCAGCAGCTTGCAGGGGGCCTATGGCTACACCTTC. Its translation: CASSLQGAYGYTF.